This T cell receptor beta chain was found in a study of T-cell memory formation after mild COVID-19. Study-level information: Among the donors, TCR clusters were largely specific to each donor.

This clonotype was recorded a few times. Its antigen is still unknown. Overall study findings and caveats: The CD4+ clones that contracted clustered mainly within CM and EM, and the CD8+ clones concentrated in EMRA.

TCRdb independently ran MiXCR on the 5' RACE reads; one entry per CDR3 protein. Of about 500,000 distinct CDR3 sequences in the sample, just over 20% were seen once. Sequencing was performed on PBMCs or a T cell subset sorted from them (not recorded which). The TCR comes from an adult woman who had mild COVID-19 (a few samples of this study predate the infection). Cell type and time point are not known.

The chain's CDR3 is CASSFKGGDYEQYF. For the CDR3, the DNA is TGCGCCAGCAGCTTCAAGGGGGGGGACTACGAGCAGTACTTC. The chain recombines TRBV5-1 with TRBJ2-7, with D maybe TRBD2 (7 bases). The germline V and J ends were trimmed by 2 bases and 3 bases, with 12 bases remaining between them. CDR3 size: 14 residues. CDR1 is SGHRS, CDR2 YFSETQ, per germline.